This T cell receptor beta chain was documented in a study of blood T cell repertoires in COVID-19. The data were produced by immunoSEQ multiplex PCR, yet TCRdb's version contains in-frame clones alone and is incomplete. The sample includes about 170,000 clones, approximately 95% of them seen just once. V was clipped by 3 bases and J by 0 bases, with 9 bases between them. Germline V gives CDR1 SNHLY, CDR2 FYNNEI. The CDR3 extends over 14 amino acids. This clonotype was obtained from a woman between 50 and 59 years old with acute or convalescent COVID-19. Sequenced input: peripheral blood. The V and J genes are TRBV2 and TRBJ2-7; D uncertain. The CDR3 is CASSEVESSYEQYF. The CDR3 DNA reads TGTGCCAGCAGTGAGGTTGAGAGCTCCTACGAGCAGTACTTC.